Each of the 27 T cell receptor beta chains below was sequenced from the same sample in a study of molecular identifiers for immune sequencing clone quantification (dated by TCRdb to about 2018). The receptor library was made with PCR. The instrument was a NextSeq 500. The public reads were reanalyzed by TCRdb: fastp trimming at Q25, MiXCR alignment, in-frame beta chains only. Entries that share a CDR3 protein sequence are merged under the most common genes and DNA. The sample table lists roughly 300,000 distinct CDR3 sequences, roughly 24% of them with a count of one. About 0.73% of the sample lies in the top ten. The source material was naive CD8+ T cells from blood, with Jurkat cell RNA spiked in. Read against the paper, the sample's cell subset or site label means: FACS-sorted CD8+CD4-CCR7+CD45RA+ naive T cells. The receptor set was obtained from a human donor in good health. Some libraries in this study had Jurkat cell RNA spiked in.

This clonotype was found a few times. The chain joins TRBV6-2 or TRBV6-3 to TRBJ1-5, with D hard to call. In germline, CDR1 is MNHEY, CDR2 SVGEGT. The V end was cut by 6 bases, the J end by 6 bases, with 18 bases between. This CDR3 is built from 15 residues. This chain's CDR3 is CASRSLQTPVQPQHF. The DNA of the CDR3 is TGTGCCAGCAGGTCATTGCAAACCCCCGTTCAGCCCCAGCATTTT.

A few counts support this clonotype. This chain links TRBV13 with TRBJ1-5, with unresolved D. Looked up from germline, CDR1 is PRHDT and CDR2 is FYEKMQ (reference sequence). The CDR3 consists of 14 residues. V was cut by 0 bases and J by 6 bases, with 9 bases left in between. For the CDR3, the DNA is TGTGCCAGCAGCTTAGGCCGTTTTGGTCAGCCCCAGCATTTT. Amino acid sequence: CASSLGRFGQPQHF.

Only a few counts were recorded for this clonotype. V and J are TRBV11-2 and TRBJ2-7, with TRBD1 matching 7 bases. Germline V gives CDR1 SGHAT, CDR2 FQNNGV. The CDR3 covers 14 residues. The J segment lost 6 bases and the V segment lost 1 base, leaving 6 bases of the junction unmatched. CDR3 sequence (DNA): TGTGCCAGCAGCTTAGGGCGACAGGGTCCCGAGCAGTACTTC. It encodes CASSLGRQGPEQYF.

The chain uses TRBV12-3 or TRBV12-4 and TRBJ2-3; either TRBD1 or TRBD2 may supply D (6 bases each). The CDR3 is 16 residues long. V was trimmed by 3 bases and J by 0 bases, leaving 13 bases between them. The CDR3 region has the DNA TGTGCCAGCAGTTTCGGTGTCGGGGGCAGCACAGATACGCAGTATTTT. This gives the protein CASSFGVGGSTDTQYF.

This clonotype was seen only once. A much larger clone lies one base from this, so it may be a read error. The V call is TRBV12-3 or TRBV12-4, the J call TRBJ1-5; D not resolved. The CDR3 sequence is 15 residues long. V gave up 8 bases and J gave up 0 bases, with 14 bases separating them. The CDR3 sequence: CASATAGLSNQPQHF. Written as DNA, the CDR3 is TGTGCCAGCGCCACGGCCGGGCTTAGCAATCAGCCCCAGCATTTT.

The gene calls are TRBV27 and TRBJ2-3; D gene unclear. This CDR3 is 14 amino acids long. Trimming took off 4 bases at V and 6 bases at J, with 14 bases between the two ends. Germline CDR1 and CDR2: MNHEY and SMNVEV (reference sequence). The CDR3 spells CASSSLGLFDTQYF. For the CDR3, the DNA is TGTGCCAGCAGTTCTCTCGGTCTCTTTGATACGCAGTATTTT.

There are many counts of this clonotype. The rearrangement uses TRBV6-6 and TRBJ1-4; D unclear. With 8 bases removed from V and 7 bases from J, the gap between germline ends came to 17 bases. Per germline, CDR1 MNHNY and CDR2 SVGAGI (reference sequence). This CDR3 comprises 14 residues. The CDR3 nucleotides are TGTGCCAGCTCCTACGGGCCGCCGGCTGAAAAACTGTTTTTT. This sequence encodes CASSYGPPAEKLFF.

The rearrangement joins TRBV19 to TRBJ1-1, with D perhaps TRBD1 (6 bases). This CDR3 has 14 amino acids. Trimming left V 7 bases short and J 5 bases short, with 17 bases between. The V gene's germline CDR1 is LNHDA and CDR2 SQIVND (reference sequence). This CDR3 is CASTWGGSGTEAFF. The CDR3 DNA reads as TGTGCCAGTACTTGGGGGGGCTCAGGTACTGAAGCTTTCTTT.

The chain recombines TRBV29-1 with TRBJ2-2, with D perhaps matching TRBD1 or TRBD2 (5 bases each). Germline CDR1 SQVTM, CDR2 ANQGSEA. The CDR3 consists of 14 residues. V lost 8 bases and J 0 bases, leaving 13 bases between the germline ends. The CDR3 DNA follows: TGCAGCCCCGAGGGGAAAACGAACACCGGGGAGCTGTTTTTT. It specifies CSPEGKTNTGELFF.

Remarks on this clonotype: The junction does not match germline at one end; this may be a read error. This rearrangement joins TRBV7-9 to TRBJ1-5; no firm D call. CDR3 length equals 17 residues. Looked up from germline, CDR1 is SEHNR and CDR2 is FQNEAQ (reference sequence). The CDR3 region is CASNLAGDPYSNQPQHF. DNA of the CDR3: TGTGCCAGCAACTTAGCAGGAGACCCTTATAGCAATCAGCCCCAGCATTTT.

On this clonotype: This may be a read error: a much more frequent sequence differs by one nucleotide. V is TRBV7-9 and J is TRBJ2-3; D not resolved. The CDR3 spans 12 residues. Germline V gene lookup returns CDR1 SEHNR and CDR2 FQNEAQ (reference sequence). The CDR3: CTSSLDGDTQYF. The CDR3 nucleotides are TGTACCAGCAGCTTAGATGGAGATACGCAGTATTTT.

CDR3: CASSFGQGIRVTEAFF. Here the CDR3 DNA reads TGTGCCAGTAGCTTCGGACAGGGTATTAGGGTCACTGAAGCTTTCTTT. The V gene is TRBV19, the J gene TRBJ1-1; 8 nucleotides match TRBD1. This CDR3 has 16 amino acids. The J segment lost 4 bases and the V segment lost 6 bases, leaving 13 bases of the junction unmatched. Looked up from germline, CDR1 is LNHDA and CDR2 is SQIVND (reference sequence).

A few counts support this clonotype. The chain combines TRBV4-3 with TRBJ2-5; no clear D. Trimming took 3 bases from V and 5 from J, leaving 19 bases between them. The CDR3 spans 16 residues. Germline V gene sequence: CDR1 LGHNA, CDR2 YSLEER. CDR3 sequence reads: CASSHGQQYSRETQYF. The DNA for the CDR3 is TGCGCCAGCAGCCACGGCCAACAATACTCCCGGGAGACCCAGTACTTC.

This clonotype turned up a few times. The V and J genes are TRBV27 and TRBJ2-7; D is unresolved. Trimming stripped 0 bases from V and 7 bases from J, with 13 bases between. The CDR3 extends over 14 amino acids. CDR1 is MNHEY and CDR2 is SMNVEV in the germline V gene (reference sequence). The DNA for the CDR3 is TGTGCCAGCAGTTTATCCATCCCGATGGGGGAGCAGTACTTC. This translates into CASSLSIPMGEQYF.

The table lists this clonotype with many counts. The chain's CDR3 is CASRNRDETQYF. The CDR3 DNA follows: TGTGCCAGCAGAAACAGGGACGAGACCCAGTACTTC. V usage is TRBV7-9 and J usage is TRBJ2-5; tentatively, D is TRBD1 (6 bases). The V gene's germline CDR1 is SEHNR and CDR2 FQNEAQ (reference sequence). Trimming pared 6 bases from V and 5 bases from J, leaving 10 bases between. This CDR3 is 12 amino acids long.

This clonotype was observed many times. In DNA form, the CDR3 reads TGCGCCAGCAGCTCTGGACTAGCTAGCACAGATACGCAGTATTTT. Translated: CASSSGLASTDTQYF. The chain joins TRBV5-1 to TRBJ2-3; 8 bases line up with TRBD2. The length of the CDR3 is 15 residues. Germline CDR1 and CDR2: SGHRS and YFSETQ. V dropped 3 bases and J dropped 0; count of bases not matched to a gene: 3.

Worth noting for this clonotype: Given the absence of the conserved phenylalanine or tryptophan at the CDR3 end, a read error is likely. The rearrangement links TRBV7-2 to TRBJ2-7; the match to TRBD2 covers 10 bases. The ends lost 4 bases at V and 4 bases at J; junction bases unmatched: 4. Looked up from germline, CDR1 is SGHTA and CDR2 is FQGNSA. This CDR3 contains 14 residues. The CDR3 nucleotides are TGTGCCAGCAGCTATAGCGGGAGGACTTACGAGCAGTACCTC. Residues: CASSYSGRTYEQYL.

This clonotype was counted many times. V and J are TRBV29-1 and TRBJ1-2; possible D gene TRBD1, 5 bases. The V gene lost 4 bases and the J gene lost 0 bases, with 9 bases spanning the gap. CDR1 and CDR2 from the germline V gene are SQVTM and ANQGSEA. This CDR3 region has 13 residues. The CDR3 nucleotides are TGCAGCGTTGTGGACACAACTAACTATGGCTACACCTTC. Its protein is CSVVDTTNYGYTF.

Only a few counts were recorded for this clonotype. The V and J genes are TRBV6-6 and TRBJ2-7, with unresolved D. Germline lookup yields CDR1 MNHNY and CDR2 SVGAGI (reference sequence). Trimming removed 2 bases from V and 4 bases from J, with 6 bases in between. The CDR3 extends over 12 amino acids. The CDR3 is CASSYELYEQYF. The CDR3 DNA reads as TGTGCCAGCAGTTACGAGTTGTACGAGCAGTACTTC.

With regard to this clonotype: This may come from a read error, since a much larger clone is one base off. This chain connects TRBV7-2 to TRBJ2-5; perhaps TRBD2 as D (6 bases). Germline loops: CDR1 SGHTA, CDR2 FQGNSA. The CDR3 has 14 amino acids. Trimming left V 11 bases short and J 7 bases short, with 23 bases between. The CDR3 sequence: CAGGRGLALGTQYF. The CDR3 DNA follows: TGTGCCGGCGGCCGGGGACTGGCCTTAGGGACCCAGTACTTC.

The sample holds a few counts of this clonotype. The chain recombines TRBV6-5 with TRBJ2-3; D not certain. Trimming pared 8 bases from V and 6 bases from J, leaving 15 bases between. The CDR3 contains 13 residues. Germline-derived CDR1 and CDR2 are MNHEY and SVGAGI. CDR3 sequence: CASGISLRDTQYF. The CDR3 DNA is TGTGCCAGCGGAATATCGTTGAGGGATACGCAGTATTTT.

This clonotype was recorded at least ten times. The genes are TRBV6-1 and TRBJ2-2; the D gene is possibly TRBD1 (5 bases). The CDR3 is 14 residues long. The germline V gene encodes CDR1 MNHNS and CDR2 SASEGT. The ends were cut back, 8 bases at V and 2 bases at J, with 12 bases in the middle. The CDR3 protein is CASCWTSNTGELFF. In DNA form, the CDR3 reads TGTGCCAGCTGCTGGACAAGTAACACCGGGGAGCTGTTTTTT.

This chain joins TRBV30 and TRBJ2-1; 7 positions agree with TRBD1. Germline loops: CDR1 GTSNPN, CDR2 SVGIG (reference sequence). The CDR3 has 13 amino acids. V lost 6 bases to trimming and J lost 1 base; unmatched junction nucleotides: 3. In DNA form, the CDR3 reads TGTGCCTGCCAACAGGGGTCCTACAATGAGCAGTTCTTC. It yields the protein CACQQGSYNEQFF. The full variable domain, completed using reference TRBV30 and TRBJ2-1, is SQTIHQWPATLVQPVGSPLSLECTVEGTSNPNLYWYRQAAGRGLQLLFYSVGIGQISSEVPQNLSASRPQDRQFILSSKKLLLSDSGFYLCACQQGSYNEQFFGPGTRLTVL.

About this clonotype itself: This may be a read error: a much more frequent sequence differs by one nucleotide. The genes are TRBV7-8 and TRBJ1-2; D is undetermined. CDR3 length equals 15 residues. Looked up from germline, CDR1 is SGHVS and CDR2 is FQNEAQ. Trimming shortened V by 3 bases and J by 4 bases, and 15 bases separated the two germline ends. In DNA, the CDR3 is TGTGCCAGCAGCTTCGGGGAGTCTACTATCTATGGCTACACCTTC. Encoded protein: CASSFGESTIYGYTF.

This clonotype was observed a handful of times. The chain links TRBV28 to TRBJ1-1; 7 bases align to TRBD1. Germline-derived CDR1 and CDR2 are MDHEN and SYDVKM. Trimming cost V 4 bases and J 8 bases; bases outside gene matches: 1. The CDR3 runs to 11 residues. CDR3 in amino acids: CASSSDREAFF. In DNA form, the CDR3 reads TGTGCCAGCAGTTCGGACAGGGAAGCTTTCTTT.

This clonotype was counted only a few times. The V gene is TRBV4-3, the J gene TRBJ2-1; 8 bases line up with TRBD2. Trimming removed 5 bases from V and 5 bases from J; junction bases left unmatched: 2. The CDR3 loop spans 13 amino acids. Germline V gene data show CDR1 as LGHNA and CDR2 as YSLEER. The CDR3 DNA is TGCGCCAGCAGCGAGCGGGGGAACAATGAGCAGTTCTTC. As protein: CASSERGNNEQFF.

This clonotype has only a few counts. V is TRBV7-2 and J is TRBJ2-7; unclear D gene. V was trimmed by 4 bases and J by 3 bases, leaving 10 bases between them. CDR3 length: 13 residues. CDR1 and CDR2 from the germline V gene are SGHTA and FQGNSA. This CDR3 reads CASSSTKGYEQYF. DNA for the CDR3: TGTGCCAGCAGCTCAACGAAGGGCTACGAGCAGTACTTC.